Listed below are T cell receptor beta chains from one sample, sequenced in a study of CD8 T cells in Susac syndrome. MiXCR was run by TCRdb on the immunoSEQ multiplex PCR reads, yielding one entry per CDR3 protein. Found here are around 150,000 distinct CDR3 sequences, roughly 94% of them singletons; the top ten hold around 0.093%. Sequenced material: CD4+ T cells from PBMCs. These receptors all stem from a human donor with multiple sclerosis. Each CDR3 is given with its conserved first and last residue. Each record gives: V gene, D gene, J gene, clone size, CDR3 protein, CDR3 DNA. D genes are given only for firm matches. The size of a clone is reported for some rows only, either as once, few or many, or as a class for expanded clones.

TRBV6-2/TRBV6-3	.	TRBJ2-7	.	CASSYSPIEQYF	TGTGCCAGCAGTTACTCTCCCATCGAGCAGTACTTC
TRBV2	.	TRBJ2-1	.	CASSEVVVNEQFF	TGTGCCAGCAGTGAAGTTGTGGTGAATGAGCAGTTCTTC
TRBV4-2	.	TRBJ2-5	.	CASSQGAQGEETQYF	TGTGCCAGCAGCCAAGGGGCACAGGGAGAAGAGACCCAGTACTTC
TRBV9	.	TRBJ2-7	.	CASSVDPNSYEQYF	TGTGCCAGCAGCGTAGACCCGAACTCCTACGAGCAGTACTTC
TRBV6-5	TRBD1	TRBJ2-5	once	CASSWTGTGGFQETQYF	TGTGCCAGCAGTTGGACCGGGACAGGGGGTTTCCAAGAGACCCAGTACTTC
TRBV20-1	TRBD2	TRBJ2-1	.	CSAETRGIAGVSYNEQFF	TGCAGTGCAGAGACGAGGGGAATAGCGGGAGTATCCTACAATGAGCAGTTCTTC
TRBV27	.	TRBJ1-5	.	CASSQRGSQPQHF	TGTGCCAGCAGTCAACGGGGGTCCCAGCCCCAGCATTTT
TRBV5-6	TRBD1	TRBJ1-5	.	CASSFSATQGAGQPQHF	TGTGCCAGCAGCTTCTCCGCTACTCAGGGGGCTGGGCAGCCCCAGCATTTT
TRBV5-4	.	TRBJ2-3	.	CASSYRLVGTDTQYF	TGTGCCAGCAGCTACCGACTAGTGGGTACAGATACGCAGTATTTT
TRBV12-3/TRBV12-4	.	TRBJ1-2	.	CASSLRGIDGYTF	TGTGCCAGCAGTTTACGAGGGATCGATGGCTACACCTTC
TRBV4-2	.	TRBJ2-7	.	CASSQEGKGGQSYEQYF	TGTGCCAGCAGCCAAGAAGGGAAGGGCGGACAATCCTACGAGCAGTACTTC
TRBV29-1	.	TRBJ2-3	.	CSVRGYLTDTQYF	TGCAGCGTTCGAGGCTATCTCACAGATACGCAGTATTTT
TRBV29-1	.	TRBJ1-1	.	CSVRDIRSSEAFF	TGCAGCGTCCGGGACATAAGGTCTTCTGAAGCTTTCTTT
TRBV30	.	TRBJ1-1	.	CAWGADAMNTEAFF	TGTGCCTGGGGGGCGGACGCGATGAACACTGAAGCTTTCTTT
TRBV25-1	TRBD2	TRBJ2-2	.	CASSTTSGANTGELFF	TGTGCCAGCAGTACCACTAGCGGGGCGAACACCGGGGAGCTGTTTTTT
TRBV2	TRBD2	TRBJ2-2	.	CASTRDSGSVGELFF	TGTGCCAGCACTCGAGATAGCGGGAGCGTCGGGGAGCTGTTTTTT
TRBV4-3	.	TRBJ1-1	.	CASSQDRIGNTEAFF	TGCGCCAGCAGCCAAGATCGTATAGGGAACACTGAAGCTTTCTTT
TRBV28	TRBD1	TRBJ2-2	.	CASSTGGDTGELFF	TGTGCCAGCAGTACAGGGGGCGACACCGGGGAGCTGTTTTTT
TRBV6-6	.	TRBJ2-3	.	CASSYSSDTQYF	TGTGCCAGCAGTTACTCTTCAGATACGCAGTATTTT
TRBV7-9	.	TRBJ1-2	.	CASSSGTAYGYTF	TGTGCCAGCAGCTCAGGGACGGCGTATGGCTACACCTTC
TRBV4-2	.	TRBJ2-7	.	CASRNKDTYEQYF	TGTGCCAGCAGGAACAAAGATACCTACGAGCAGTACTTC
TRBV3-1	.	TRBJ1-5	.	CASSQGFDQPQHF	TGTGCCAGCAGCCAGGGTTTCGATCAGCCCCAGCATTTT
TRBV5-1	.	TRBJ2-1	.	CASSLGPDLAGEQFF	TGCGCCAGCAGCCTGGGGCCCGATCTGGCGGGTGAGCAGTTCTTC